This T cell receptor beta chain emerged from a study of immune evolution from preneoplasia to lung adenocarcinoma. Study results and caveats: Normal lung had the highest top T cell clone frequencies. Later-stage lesions appeared to have more T cells, more diversity, less clonality.

Generated by immunoSEQ multiplex PCR, the TCRdb table keeps only in-frame clones and is missing some. This table holds some 3,500 clones, around three quarters found once. Patient tissue came from resections in Japan or China, 2014–2017. Each case's diagnosis was confirmed by two pathologists on H&E. Points on this clone: Its antigen remains unknown.

The ends were cut back, 0 bases at V and 0 bases at J, with 7 bases in the middle. Germline CDR1 and CDR2: SGHRS and YFSETQ. This CDR3 is 15 amino acids long. This TCR came from a donor older than 65 with lung adenocarcinoma. The chain joins TRBV5-1 to TRBJ1-3; D not certain. Sequencing input: FFPE adjacent normal lung tissue. The CDR3: CASSLAGFSGNTIYF. CDR3 sequence (DNA): TGCGCCAGCAGCTTGGCCGGCTTCTCTGGAAACACCATATATTTT. Using reference TRBV5-1 and TRBJ1-3 for the parts outside the CDR3, the full variable domain is KAGVTQTPRYLIKTRGQQVTLSCSPISGHRSVSWYQQTPGQGLQFLFEYFSETQRNKGNFPGRFSGRQFSNSRSEMNVSTLELGDSALYLCASSLAGFSGNTIYFGEGSWLTVV.